The entry below describes one T cell receptor beta chain. This sample is drawn from a study of blood T cell repertoires in COVID-19. As for the study in general: Samples representing acute and convalescent COVID-19 were sourced from the United States, Italy and Spain.

Source study methods: Nucleated cell number was recorded as an estimate derived from reference gene primer amplification. Assay used: immunoSEQ multiplex PCR; TCRdb lists only in-frame clones, some missing. V, J and clone size are those of that table, while D and trimming were read from the DNA. Of about 100,000 clones listed, 91% are singletons. The source is a human donor in a cohort sampled during active COVID-19. The specimen was peripheral blood.

The CDR3, as DNA: TGTGCCAGCAGCTCATCTGGGGCTAGCGGAAACAATGAGCAGTTCTTC. Translated: CASSSSGASGNNEQFF. This chain joins TRBV9 and TRBJ2-1; 7 bases are shared with TRBD2. V lost 4 bases to trimming and J lost 5 bases; unmatched junction nucleotides: 12. Germline V gene data show CDR1 as SGDLS and CDR2 as YYNGEE. CDR3 length equals 16 residues.